This T cell receptor (beta chain) emerged from a study of blood T cell repertoires in COVID-19. Either two negative PCRs, clearance, or symptom resolution qualified Cohort 3 donors as recovered. The CDR3 loop spans 13 amino acids. The ends were cut back, 6 bases at V and 4 bases at J, with 10 bases in the middle. TCRdb keeps only in-frame clones here, not all; method: immunoSEQ multiplex PCR. This table has approximately 350,000 clones, over 80% appearing once. The J gene is TRBJ1-3, the V gene TRBV12-3 or TRBV12-4, with a tentative D call TRBD1 (6 bases). The source material was PBMCs or T cells enriched from blood (not recorded which). The clonotype comes from a woman in her 50s who had recovered from COVID-19. CDR3 DNA sequence: TGTGCCAGCAGACAGGGCCACGGAAACACCATATATTTT. Translating it yields CASRQGHGNTIYF.